The 12 T cell receptor beta chains in this list originate from one sample, sequenced in a study of blood T cell repertoires in COVID-19. Generated by immunoSEQ multiplex PCR, the TCRdb table keeps only in-frame clones and is missing some. The data show about 210,000 clones, over 75% seen once. Sequencing was done on a sample of peripheral blood. Receptors were obtained from a human donor in a cohort sampled during active COVID-19.

With regard to this clone: The junction and the germline gene differ at one end; a read error may be behind it. The chain uses TRBV7-7 and TRBJ2-5; 8 bases fit TRBD2. The CDR3 spans 14 residues. Germline V gene sequence: CDR1 SSHAT, CDR2 FNYEAQ (reference sequence). The CDR3 loop is CASSLAGPQETQYF. CDR3 sequence (DNA): TGTGCTAGCAGCTTAGCGGGGCCGCAAGAGACCCAGTACTTC.

V usage is TRBV5-1 and J usage is TRBJ2-3; D not resolved. The CDR3 has 12 amino acids. Deletions cut 2 bases from V and 2 bases from J, with 3 bases between. Germline values: CDR1 SGHRS, CDR2 YFSETQ. The CDR3 is CASSFLTDTQYF. CDR3 nucleotides: TGCGCCAGCAGCTTTCTCACAGATACGCAGTATTTT. Variable domain in full (rest from reference TRBV5-1 and TRBJ2-3): KAGVTQTPRYLIKTRGQQVTLSCSPISGHRSVSWYQQTPGQGLQFLFEYFSETQRNKGNFPGRFSGRQFSNSRSEMNVSTLELGDSALYLCASSFLTDTQYFGPGTRLTVL.

This clone turned up a few times. The rearrangement uses TRBV7-6 and TRBJ1-4; tentatively, D is TRBD1 (6 bases). V lost 1 base, J lost 6 bases, and 12 bases lay in between. Germline V gene lookup returns CDR1 SGHVS and CDR2 FNYEAQ. The CDR3 sequence is 15 residues long. In DNA, the CDR3 is TGTGCCAGCAGCTTAGGGGGGCCTATGGATGAAAAACTGTTTTTT. Translating it yields CASSLGGPMDEKLFF.

The chain combines TRBV18 with TRBJ1-2; 10 positions agree with TRBD1. J gave up 3 bases and V 4 bases, and 5 bases lay outside the gene matches. This CDR3 has 15 amino acids. CDR1 and CDR2 from the germline V gene are KGHSH and LQKENI. The CDR3 loop is CASSLKTGGDYGYTF. CDR3 DNA sequence: TGTGCCAGCTCACTAAAGACAGGGGGCGACTATGGCTACACCTTC.

The chain employs TRBV12-5 and TRBJ1-6; D uncertain. The V end was cut by 4 bases, the J end by 7 bases, with 11 bases between. The CDR3 is made up of 14 amino acids. The germline V gene encodes CDR1 LGHNT and CDR2 FRNRAP. CDR3 residues: CASGSGVGNSPLHF. The CDR3 DNA is TGTGCTAGTGGTTCGGGAGTTGGGAATTCACCCCTCCACTTT.

CDR3 loop: CASSPGVGGYTF. The CDR3 DNA is TGTGCCAGCAGTCCAGGTGTCGGAGGCTACACCTTC. The rearrangement links TRBV6-5 to TRBJ1-2; no definite D call. V dropped 5 bases and J dropped 8 bases, with 12 bases sitting between them. This CDR3 is 12 amino acids long. The germline V gene has CDR1 MNHEY and CDR2 SVGAGI.

The rearrangement links TRBV30 to TRBJ1-2; TRBD1 matches at 8 bases. The V and J ends lost 3 bases and 4 bases, in that order; junction bases with no gene match: 16. Germline V gene sequence: CDR1 GTSNPN, CDR2 SVGIG (reference sequence). The CDR3 totals 17 residues. CDR3 amino acids: CAWRLSDGQGASYGYTF. The CDR3, as DNA: TGTGCCTGGAGGCTAAGCGATGGACAGGGAGCCTCCTATGGCTACACCTTC.

The V gene is TRBV5-6, the J gene TRBJ2-5; 8 bases align to TRBD2. V gave up 2 bases and J gave up 5 bases; unmatched junction bases: 5. Per the germline V gene, CDR1 is SGHDT and CDR2 is YYEEEE. The CDR3 is 14 amino acids. The CDR3 nucleotides are TGTGCCAGCAGCTTCAGGGGACTAGGGGAGACCCAGTACTTC. It specifies CASSFRGLGETQYF.

The chain employs TRBV5-1 and TRBJ1-6; D ambiguous. V lost 0 bases and J 7 bases, leaving 8 bases between the germline ends. CDR1 and CDR2 (germline): SGHRS, YFSETQ. The CDR3 spans 14 residues. The CDR3 is CASSLDSQNSPLHF. CDR3 DNA: TGCGCCAGCAGCTTGGATTCCCAGAATTCACCCCTCCACTTT.

The chain employs TRBV18 and TRBJ2-1, with unresolved D. Germline V CDR1 and CDR2: KGHSH, LQKENI. V lost 8 bases and J 0 bases, leaving 11 bases between the germline ends. This CDR3 region has 14 residues. Written as DNA, the CDR3 is TGTGCCAGCACCTGGGCGTTCTCCTACAATGAGCAGTTCTTC. This codes for CASTWAFSYNEQFF.

Here the CDR3 DNA reads TGTGCCAGCAGCCAAGGGACTGGGGGGGACTACACTGAAGCTTTCTTT. This gives the protein CASSQGTGGDYTEAFF. The chain recombines TRBV7-9 with TRBJ1-1, with TRBD1 as a possible D gene (5 bases). The CDR3 is 16 amino acids. Per germline, CDR1 SEHNR and CDR2 FQNEAQ (reference sequence). Trimming took off 5 bases at V and 3 bases at J, with 19 bases between the two ends.

This chain uses TRBV9 with TRBJ2-1, with D possibly TRBD2 on 6 matching bases. Trimming took 3 bases from V and 2 from J, leaving 9 bases between them. This CDR3 has 14 amino acids. Germline CDR1 SGDLS, CDR2 YYNGEE. The CDR3 reads CASSAIAAYNEQFF. Written as DNA, the CDR3 is TGTGCCAGCAGCGCCATAGCGGCCTACAATGAGCAGTTCTTC.